The TCR beta chain under discussion was sequenced for a study of T-cell memory formation after mild COVID-19. The V gene lost 6 bases and the J gene lost 7 bases, with 13 bases spanning the gap. Germline lookup yields CDR1 SQVTM and CDR2 ANQGSEA. This CDR3 comprises 12 residues. Study-level points and caveats: For second-wave clones that peaked at day 37, SARS-CoV-2 specificity went unverified. Pre-infection memory already had some responding clones, implying cross-reactive memory joined.

A single record per CDR3 protein comes from TCRdb applying MiXCR to the 5' RACE reads. The sample lists roughly 560,000 distinct CDR3 sequences, roughly 22% seen once, with around 12% in the top ten. This clonotype occurred many times. Its matching antigen is unknown. The chain employs TRBV29-1 and TRBJ2-1; D ambiguous. The sample taken for sequencing was PBMCs or a T cell subset sorted from them (not recorded which). The source is an adult woman who had mild COVID-19 (a few samples of this study predate the infection). Cell type and time point are not known. CDR3 DNA sequence: TGCAGCGTCGGTCGGTCTGGGAATGAGCAGTTCTTC. Amino acid sequence: CSVGRSGNEQFF.